The rows below give T cell receptor beta chains drawn from one sample of a study of naive and memory T cell subsets. One entry per CDR3 protein results from TCRdb running MiXCR on the UMI-ligation and nested PCR reads. This repertoire shows roughly 10,000 distinct CDR3 sequences, around 5.6% found once; its top ten account for roughly 52%. The sample consisted of CD4+ TEMRA cells from blood. These receptors were obtained from a human donor in good health. CDR3s include the opening cysteine and the closing phenylalanine or tryptophan. D genes are given only for firm matches. The listing skips clone size in some rows; elsewhere it reads once, few, many or a size class.

>TRBV15|.|TRBJ1-2|.
CATSTGWGANYGYTF
TGTGCCACCTCCACGGGCTGGGGAGCTAACTATGGCTACACCTTC
>TRBV12-3/TRBV12-4|.|TRBJ2-1|many
CASSFDRTPPKQFF
TGTGCCAGCAGTTTCGACAGGACCCCTCCTAAGCAGTTCTTC
>TRBV12-3/TRBV12-4|TRBD1|TRBJ1-5|.
CASSLVGTGLNQPQHF
TGTGCCAGCAGTTTAGTTGGGACAGGGTTAAATCAGCCCCAGCATTTT
>TRBV12-3/TRBV12-4|.|TRBJ1-5|.
CASADGAKYQPQHF
TGTGCCAGTGCGGACGGGGCGAAATATCAGCCCCAGCATTTT
>TRBV27|.|TRBJ1-6|many
CASRVGGQSSYNSPLHF
TGTGCCAGCAGGGTGGGCGGACAGAGCTCCTATAATTCACCCCTCCACTTT
>TRBV5-1|.|TRBJ1-5|many
CASSPGTYGNQPQHF
TGCGCCAGCAGCCCAGGGACGTATGGCAATCAGCCCCAGCATTTT
>TRBV18|TRBD1|TRBJ1-1|many
CASTPDRAVAFF
TGTGCCAGCACCCCGGACAGGGCGGTAGCTTTCTTT
>TRBV12-3/TRBV12-4|.|TRBJ1-1|medium-sized
CASSEKTKAFF
TGTGCCAGCAGTGAAAAAACTAAAGCTTTCTTT
>TRBV7-2|.|TRBJ2-1|medium-sized
CASSQVFQYNEQFF
TGTGCCAGCAGCCAAGTTTTTCAATACAATGAGCAGTTCTTC
>TRBV29-1|.|TRBJ1-1|many
CSVESFRLNTEAFF
TGCAGCGTTGAGAGTTTCAGACTGAACACTGAAGCTTTCTTT
>TRBV12-3/TRBV12-4|.|TRBJ2-3|few
CASSSGDTQYF
TGTGCCAGCAGTTCCGGGGATACGCAGTATTTT
>TRBV24-1|.|TRBJ2-3|.
CATSENRDNSADTQYF
TGTGCCACCAGTGAAAACCGGGACAACTCCGCAGATACGCAGTATTTT
>TRBV7-3|TRBD1|TRBJ2-7|many
CASSLTGQGAYEQYF
TGTGCCAGCAGCTTAACAGGACAGGGCGCCTACGAGCAGTACTTC
>TRBV6-5|.|TRBJ2-6|many
CASSYSIPHSGANVLTF
TGTGCCAGCAGTTACAGTATCCCCCACTCTGGGGCCAACGTCCTGACTTTC
>TRBV3-1|.|TRBJ2-2|few
CASSLFGGELFF
TGTGCCAGCAGTCTTTTTGGCGGGGAGCTGTTTTTT
>TRBV18|.|TRBJ1-5|many
CASSPLPTTGSSNQPQHF
TGTGCCAGCTCACCGCTGCCAACGACAGGATCAAGCAATCAGCCCCAGCATTTT
>TRBV29-1|.|TRBJ2-3|medium-sized
CSVEDWGSTDTQYF
TGCAGCGTTGAAGATTGGGGGAGCACAGATACGCAGTATTTT
>TRBV3-1|.|TRBJ2-3|many
CASSQGTGTPTDTQYF
TGTGCCAGCAGCCAAGGGACCGGGACTCCCACAGATACGCAGTATTTT
>TRBV6-1|TRBD2|TRBJ2-7|many
CASSRSSGRAFTSSYEQYF
TGTGCCAGCAGTAGGAGTTCCGGGAGGGCCTTCACCAGCTCCTACGAGCAGTACTTC
>TRBV7-8|.|TRBJ1-5|.
CASSPRSRTPGGPQHF
TGTGCCAGCAGCCCGAGATCCCGGACACCCGGAGGGCCCCAGCATTTT
>TRBV20-1|.|TRBJ2-6|few
CSVRTAGANVLTF
TGCAGTGTCCGGACGGCGGGGGCCAACGTCCTGACTTTC
>TRBV30|.|TRBJ2-5|many
CAWSDTKETQYF
TGTGCCTGGAGTGATACGAAAGAGACCCAGTACTTC
>TRBV20-1|.|TRBJ2-2|many
CSASIHSDRPTGELFF
TGCAGTGCTAGTATCCACTCCGACAGACCGACCGGGGAGCTGTTTTTT
>TRBV7-9|.|TRBJ2-7|many
CASSLTGNEQYF
TGTGCCAGCAGCTTAACGGGGAACGAGCAGTACTTC
>TRBV18|TRBD2|TRBJ2-1|many
CASSPRQGGRTSGERDEQFF
TGTGCCAGCTCACCACGGCAGGGTGGACGGACTAGCGGGGAGAGGGATGAGCAGTTCTTC
>TRBV7-7|TRBD2|TRBJ2-1|many
CASSLGTSAGYEQFF
TGTGCTAGCAGCCTCGGGACTAGCGCTGGTTATGAGCAGTTCTTC
>TRBV15|.|TRBJ1-4|few
CATSRVRSGANEKLFF
TGTGCCACCAGCAGAGTAAGGTCAGGAGCAAATGAAAAACTGTTTTTT